This TCR beta chain was captured in a study of T cell responses to AZD1222 COVID-19 vaccine. Study-wide results and caveats: Increases in Spike-specific TCR breadth and depth were seen after two AZD1222 doses. Spike regions recognized by vaccine-associated CD4 TCRs spanned the protein, led by 160-218 and 743-854. Just five to seven people given AZD1222 tested seropositive at baseline.

Regarding this clone: Its specificity is unknown.

The germline V gene encodes CDR1 SGHRS and CDR2 YFSETQ. V was clipped by 3 bases and J by 0 bases, with 10 bases between them. The CDR3 contains 14 residues. Some clones are missing from TCRdb's copy, which holds only in-frame ones; the method was immunoSEQ multiplex PCR. The sample gives fewer than 200,000 clones, 85% to 95% of which show up once; 1% to 1.5% is in the top ten. Sequenced material: peripheral blood, taken on day 0 of AZD1222 vaccination. The origin of this receptor is an adult in good health. The chain carries TRBV5-1 and TRBJ2-7; D might be TRBD1 (5 bases). The CDR3 nucleotides are TGCGCCAGCAGCTCAAGGGGTACCTCCTACGAGCAGTACTTC. Translating gives CASSSRGTSYEQYF.